Shown below are 12 T cell receptor beta chains from a single sample sequenced in a study of read filtering for tumor transcriptome and immune sequencing. From about 0.4 ug of RNA, a library with molecular barcoded alpha/delta and beta/gamma adaptors was made. TCRdb called the reads again in MiXCR, with one record for every CDR3 protein. The sample consists of tens of thousands of distinct CDR3 sequences, more than 10% of them appearing once. The material sequenced was a population of CD138-negative cells sorted from bone marrow. Every receptor here comes from a donor at least 40 years old with multiple myeloma.

A word on this clonotype: This is likely an artifact of a read error, given a far larger clone one base away. This sequence joins TRBV6-5 and TRBJ1-1; D unclear. Trimming removed 8 bases at V and 4 bases at J, with 11 bases between. The CDR3 spans 12 residues. The V gene's germline CDR1 is MNHEY and CDR2 SVGAGI. The CDR3 sequence: CASGPASTEAFF. CDR3 nucleotide sequence: TGTGCCAGCGGTCCGGCGAGCACTGAAGCTTTCTTT.

This clonotype has a count of ten or more. V and J are TRBV5-5 and TRBJ1-5; D is unresolved. The CDR3 has 15 amino acids. Trimming removed 4 bases from V and 6 bases from J, with 17 bases in between. Per the germline V gene, CDR1 is SGHKS and CDR2 is YYEKEE (reference sequence). CDR3 residues: CASSPVAGGGQPQHF. The CDR3 coding sequence is TGTGCCAGCAGCCCCGTTGCAGGCGGCGGTCAGCCCCAGCATTTT.

This clonotype has ten or more counts. The chain has TRBV2 and TRBJ2-7, with a weak D call TRBD1 (5 bases). Germline V gene data show CDR1 as SNHLY and CDR2 as FYNNEI. Trimming cost V 4 bases and J 1 base, with 5 bases left between them. The CDR3 loop spans 12 amino acids. CDR3 sequence reads: CASSGQSYEQYF. The CDR3 nucleotides are TGTGCCAGCAGTGGACAGTCCTACGAGCAGTACTTC.

This clonotype appeared many times. The chain combines TRBV7-2 with TRBJ2-3, with 14 bases matching TRBD2. V gave up 8 bases and J gave up 3 bases; unmatched junction bases: 10. Germline V gives CDR1 SGHTA, CDR2 FQGNSA. This CDR3 spans 17 amino acids. The CDR3 coding sequence is TGTGCCAGCGGGACTAGCGGGGGAGGCCTATGGACAGATACGCAGTATTTT. It is translated as CASGTSGGGLWTDTQYF.

The table lists this clonotype with many counts. This sequence joins TRBV20-1 and TRBJ2-3; D ambiguous. The V gene's germline CDR1 is DFQATT and CDR2 SNEGSKA (reference sequence). The germline V and J ends were trimmed by 1 base and 6 bases, with 11 bases remaining between them. The CDR3 consists of 13 residues. For the CDR3, the DNA is TGCAGTGCTAGAGTACCCCGCGAGGATACGCAGTATTTT. It encodes CSARVPREDTQYF.

Ten or more counts support this clonotype. The V and J genes are TRBV11-2 and TRBJ2-7; D uncertain. The germline CDR1 and CDR2 sequences are SGHAT and FQNNGV. Trimming removed 0 bases at V and 0 bases at J, with 12 bases between. This CDR3 spans 16 amino acids. The CDR3 coding sequence is TGTGCCAGCAGCTTAGATGGGCGGCCCAGCTCCTACGAGCAGTACTTC. Encoded protein: CASSLDGRPSSYEQYF.

Regarding this clonotype: The junction differs from germline at one of its ends, possibly a read error. The chain links TRBV20-1 to TRBJ2-1; TRBD2 aligns across 8 bases. CDR1 is DFQATT and CDR2 is SNEGSKA in the germline V gene (reference sequence). The CDR3 consists of 14 residues. CDR3 nucleotide sequence: TGCAGTGCTCCGAGCGGGAGAAGTTACAAGGAGCAGTTCTTC. Translation: CSAPSGRSYKEQFF.

Remarks on this clonotype: One end of the junction varies from germline; a read error may be responsible. The chain links TRBV20-1 to TRBJ2-1, with D perhaps TRBD1 or TRBD2 (5 bases each). Germline V CDR1 and CDR2: DFQATT, SNEGSKA (reference sequence). The CDR3 sequence is 13 residues long. This CDR3 is CSGWDGGYDEQFF. The CDR3 DNA reads TGCAGTGGCTGGGACGGCGGCTACGATGAGCAGTTCTTC.

This clonotype was recorded many times. This chain connects TRBV10-3 to TRBJ2-7; 7 bases align to TRBD2. V was clipped by 3 bases and J by 5 bases; unmatched bases: 4. This CDR3 has 13 residues. Germline V gene sequence: CDR1 ENHRY, CDR2 SYGVKD. The CDR3 spells CAISDREAHEQYF. The CDR3 DNA reads TGTGCCATCAGTGACCGGGAGGCCCACGAGCAGTACTTC.

This clonotype was counted many times. The chain uses TRBV7-2 and TRBJ1-6, with D unresolved. CDR3 length: 13 residues. The V gene's germline CDR1 is SGHTA and CDR2 FQGNSA. Trimming took 8 bases from V and 8 from J, leaving 13 bases between them. In DNA, the CDR3 is TGTGCCAGCTTACGTACTAGGGATTCACCCCTCCACTTT. Its protein product is CASLRTRDSPLHF.

This clonotype was picked up many times. It may be a read error: a sequence one base away is much more abundant. Written as DNA, the CDR3 is TGTGCCAGCAGCCAAGAAACAGGCGTCTACAATGAGCAGCTCTTC. As protein: CASSQETGVYNEQLF. The gene calls are TRBV3-1 and TRBJ2-1; a possible D gene is TRBD1 (5 bases). This CDR3 comprises 15 residues. Per the germline V gene, CDR1 is LGHDT and CDR2 is YNNKEL (reference sequence).

This clonotype has a count of ten or more. The chain employs TRBV13 and TRBJ1-1; no clear D. The CDR3 sequence is 15 residues long. V lost 0 bases and J 1 base, leaving 9 bases between the germline ends. Germline loops: CDR1 PRHDT, CDR2 FYEKMQ (reference sequence). The CDR3 loop is CASSLGRVKNTEAFF. CDR3 bases: TGTGCCAGCAGCTTAGGAAGGGTTAAGAACACTGAAGCTTTCTTT.